Below, 25 T cell receptor beta chains from the same sample are listed, as sequenced in a study of blood T cell repertoires in COVID-19. The repertoire was sequenced with immunoSEQ multiplex PCR; TCRdb's copy has only in-frame clones and lacks some. The sample lists 90,000 to 150,000 clones; around nine tenths were seen once. The sequenced material came from peripheral blood. The receptors shown here come from a woman in her fifties or sixties with acute or convalescent COVID-19.

The chain has TRBV2 and TRBJ1-2; possibly TRBD1 for D (6 bases). CDR3 length: 14 amino acids. The V gene's germline CDR1 is SNHLY and CDR2 FYNNEI. V was shortened by 5 bases and J by 4 bases, with 14 bases between the two germline ends. The DNA for the CDR3 is TGTGCCAGCAGTATCGGGGGGCTGGTCTATGGCTACACCTTC. This codes for CASSIGGLVYGYTF.

This clone was detected only a few times. The V gene is TRBV27, the J gene TRBJ2-5, with TRBD1 matching over 7 bases. The germline V gene encodes CDR1 MNHEY and CDR2 SMNVEV (reference sequence). Trimming cost V 10 bases and J 5 bases; bases outside gene matches: 7. This CDR3 region has 12 residues. The CDR3 loop reads CATADRVETQYF. In DNA, the CDR3 is TGTGCCACCGCCGACAGGGTGGAGACCCAGTACTTC.

The rearrangement uses TRBV4-3 and TRBJ2-3; D possibly corresponds to TRBD1 (5 bases). Per germline, CDR1 LGHNA and CDR2 YSLEER. The CDR3 is 18 residues long. V was clipped by 0 bases and J by 3 bases, with 19 bases between them. CDR3 region: CASSQDWVGALSTDTQYF. The CDR3 region has the DNA TGCGCCAGCAGCCAAGATTGGGTTGGGGCCCTGAGTACAGATACGCAGTATTTT.

This chain links TRBV6-5 with TRBJ1-1; D is unclear. CDR1 MNHEY and CDR2 SVGAGI come from the germline V gene. V was trimmed by 6 bases and J by 7 bases, leaving 18 bases between them. The CDR3 contains 14 residues. The CDR3, as DNA: TGTGCCAGCAGCCGCATCGGAGGGTTTGGTGAAGCTTTCTTT. Residues: CASSRIGGFGEAFF.

The rearrangement links TRBV5-4 to TRBJ2-7; D uncertain. The germline V and J ends were trimmed by 5 bases and 4 bases, with 10 bases remaining between them. CDR1 is SGHNT and CDR2 is YYREEE in the germline V gene (reference sequence). The CDR3 totals 12 residues. The CDR3 nucleotides are TGTGCCAGCAGTTTCGACTCGTACGAGCAGTACTTC. This codes for CASSFDSYEQYF.

The CDR3 loop is CASSRTGLTGNTIYF. The CDR3, as DNA: TGTGCCAGCAGTCGGACAGGGCTGACTGGAAACACCATATATTTT. The rearrangement uses TRBV27 and TRBJ1-3; 8 positions match TRBD1. Germline CDR1 and CDR2: MNHEY and SMNVEV (reference sequence). Germline trimming cut 5 bases from V and 2 bases from J; bases unmatched to any gene: 5. CDR3 length: 15 residues.

This chain links TRBV14 with TRBJ2-2; TRBD1 is a possible D gene (5 bases). The CDR3 extends over 14 amino acids. The ends were cut back, 2 bases at V and 8 bases at J, with 12 bases in the middle. Germline-derived CDR1 and CDR2 are SGHDN and FVKESK. The CDR3 loop is CASSQIGGAGELFF. For the CDR3, the DNA is TGTGCCAGCAGCCAAATAGGTGGGGCAGGGGAGCTGTTTTTT.

This sequence joins TRBV25-1 and TRBJ2-7; no reliable D call. CDR1 MGHDK and CDR2 SYGVNS come from the germline V gene. CDR3 size: 13 residues. Trimming pared 5 bases from V and 0 bases from J, leaving 8 bases between. CDR3 nucleotide sequence: TGTGCCAGCAGTCCGAGCTCCTCCTACGAGCAGTACTTC. Amino acids: CASSPSSSYEQYF.

This clone was recorded a few times. The J gene is TRBJ1-5, the V gene TRBV19, with D hard to call. V lost 7 bases and J 2 bases, leaving 12 bases between the germline ends. This CDR3 has 14 residues. Germline V gene lookup returns CDR1 LNHDA and CDR2 SQIVND (reference sequence). The CDR3 region is CASNPQLGNQPQHF. The CDR3 DNA reads as TGTGCCAGTAACCCTCAATTAGGCAATCAGCCCCAGCATTTT.

There are a few counts of this clone. V usage is TRBV19 and J usage is TRBJ1-3; 8 bases fit TRBD1. V trimming: 5 bases; J trimming: 4 bases; junction bases outside the gene matches: 7. This CDR3 is built from 15 residues. Looked up from germline, CDR1 is LNHDA and CDR2 is SQIVND (reference sequence). DNA of the CDR3: TGTGCCAGTAGTCCCCTGAACAGGGGGGGAAACACCATATATTTT. Translated: CASSPLNRGGNTIYF.

The chain joins TRBV21-1 to TRBJ1-5. TRBV21-1 is assigned pseudogene status. The CDR3 loop spans 20 amino acids. CDR3 in DNA: TGTGCCAGCAGCAGTAAATATCTTCACGGGAAACCATATAGCAATCAGCCCCAGCATTTT. Amino acid sequence: CASSSKYLHGKPYSNQPQHF.

The chain couples TRBV19 to TRBJ1-5, with 7 bases fitting TRBD1. The CDR3 is 15 amino acids. Germline V gives CDR1 LNHDA, CDR2 SQIVND (reference sequence). J lost 0 bases, V lost 10 bases, and 9 bases had no gene match. The CDR3, as DNA: TGTGCCAACTCGGACAGGACCTATAGCAATCAGCCCCAGCATTTT. This gives the protein CANSDRTYSNQPQHF.

The genes are TRBV7-3 and TRBJ1-2; TRBD1 agrees at 8 bases. V shed 4 bases, J shed 5 bases, and the junction held 12 bases outside the gene matches. CDR1 SGHTA and CDR2 FQGTGA come from the germline V gene. The CDR3 extends over 16 amino acids. CDR3 in amino acids: CASSSGGLTGAYGYTF. The CDR3 DNA reads as TGTGCCAGCAGCTCTGGGGGCTTGACAGGGGCTTATGGCTACACCTTC.

J is TRBJ2-3 and V is TRBV24-1; 9 bases are a match to TRBD2. V lost 5 bases, J lost 4 bases, and 9 bases stayed unmatched. The CDR3 contains 16 residues. The V gene's germline CDR1 is KGHDR and CDR2 SFDVKD. CDR3 sequence reads: CATSGTSRGGADTQYF. The CDR3 DNA sequence: TGTGCCACCAGTGGGACTTCGCGGGGGGGCGCAGATACGCAGTATTTT.

The V gene is TRBV24-1, the J gene TRBJ2-3; 11 bases align to TRBD1. The CDR3 extends over 15 amino acids. CDR1 and CDR2 (germline): KGHDR, SFDVKD. The V and J ends lost 7 bases and 3 bases, in that order; junction bases with no gene match: 5. CDR3: CATSWTGGGTDTQYF. DNA for the CDR3: TGTGCCACCAGCTGGACAGGGGGCGGGACAGATACGCAGTATTTT.

The chain joins TRBV30 to TRBJ1-1; D not certain. The V end lost 0 bases, the J end lost 11 bases, and 19 bases lay between the germline ends. CDR1 is GTSNPN and CDR2 is SVGIG in the germline V gene (reference sequence). This CDR3 comprises 14 residues. The CDR3 spells CAWSVRDGETRAFF. The CDR3 DNA sequence: TGTGCCTGGAGTGTACGGGATGGCGAGACGCGGGCTTTCTTT.

J is TRBJ1-2 and V is TRBV28; 9 bases are a match to TRBD1. The CDR3 extends over 18 amino acids. Germline V gene lookup returns CDR1 MDHEN and CDR2 SYDVKM. Losses at the gene ends were 7 bases for V and 7 bases for J; bases not matched to a gene: 22. CDR3 nucleotide sequence: TGTGCCAGCACCCACACCCTCCCCCGGACAGGGGCTGTCTTTGGCTACACCTTC. Its protein is CASTHTLPRTGAVFGYTF.

The V call is TRBV4-3, the J call TRBJ1-1; the D gene is possibly TRBD1 (5 bases). CDR1 LGHNA and CDR2 YSLEER come from the germline V gene. The CDR3 consists of 15 residues. Trimming shortened V by 2 bases and J by 1 base, and 11 bases separated the two germline ends. The CDR3 protein is CASSQRGVGNTEAFF. In nucleotides, the CDR3 is TGCGCCAGCAGCCAACGGGGGGTTGGGAACACTGAAGCTTTCTTT.

J is TRBJ1-3 and V is TRBV4-3; D is uncertain. V dropped 0 bases and J dropped 5 bases, with 2 bases sitting between them. From germline, CDR1 is LGHNA and CDR2 YSLEER. The CDR3 totals 12 residues. This chain's CDR3 is CASSQDRNTIYF. The DNA of the CDR3 is TGCGCCAGCAGCCAAGACAGAAACACCATATATTTT.

V gene TRBV29-1 combines with J gene TRBJ1-1, with D maybe TRBD1 (5 bases). The CDR3 totals 13 residues. Germline-derived CDR1 and CDR2 are SQVTM and ANQGSEA. Between the trimmed V and J ends, which lost 6 bases and 1 base, there was a span of 12 bases. CDR3 loop: CSVEDIANTEAFF. CDR3 in DNA: TGCAGCGTCGAGGACATAGCGAACACTGAAGCTTTCTTT.

This chain's CDR3 is CASSPLGGADYEQYF. The CDR3 bases are TGTGCCAGCTCACCGCTCGGGGGGGCCGATTACGAGCAGTACTTC. The rearrangement uses TRBV18 and TRBJ2-7; 8 nucleotides match TRBD2. After removal of 3 bases from V and 4 bases from J, the junction contained 8 bases not matched to a gene. This CDR3 comprises 15 residues. Germline V gene lookup returns CDR1 KGHSH and CDR2 LQKENI.

The chain links TRBV4-1 to TRBJ1-2; weak D call: TRBD1 (5 bases). V shed 0 bases and J shed 3 bases, with 8 bases lying between them. Germline assignment: CDR1 MGHRA and CDR2 YSYEKL. The CDR3 is 14 residues long. The CDR3 is CASSQEAGDYGYTF. In DNA form, the CDR3 reads TGCGCCAGCAGCCAAGAAGCGGGGGACTATGGCTACACCTTC.

The chain carries TRBV3-1 (or the pseudogene TRBV3-2) and TRBJ1-2, with D unclear. The germline CDR1 and CDR2 sequences are LGHDT and YNNKEL (reference sequence). V was shortened by 0 bases and J by 6 bases, with 11 bases between the two germline ends. The CDR3 length is 14 residues. CDR3 amino acids: CASSQDEGLDGYTF. DNA of the CDR3: TGTGCCAGCAGCCAAGACGAGGGTTTAGATGGCTACACCTTC.

This chain uses TRBV18 with TRBJ2-7; perhaps TRBD2 as D (7 bases). Germline assignment: CDR1 KGHSH and CDR2 LQKENI. This CDR3 comprises 14 residues. Deletions cut 3 bases from V and 2 bases from J, with 11 bases between. DNA of the CDR3: TGTGCCAGCTCACCGGGGGGGCCGACCTACGAGCAGTACTTC. Residues: CASSPGGPTYEQYF.

The DNA for the CDR3 is TGTGCCAGCAGCTTGGCCGCCCTGCCTAGCGGATATAACACCGGGGAGCTGTTTTTT. Its protein is CASSLAALPSGYNTGELFF. The chain recombines TRBV5-6 with TRBJ2-2; 7 bases fit TRBD2. Germline CDR1 reads SGHDT; CDR2 reads YYEEEE. This CDR3 spans 19 amino acids. V lost 0 bases, J lost 2 bases, and 13 bases stayed unmatched.